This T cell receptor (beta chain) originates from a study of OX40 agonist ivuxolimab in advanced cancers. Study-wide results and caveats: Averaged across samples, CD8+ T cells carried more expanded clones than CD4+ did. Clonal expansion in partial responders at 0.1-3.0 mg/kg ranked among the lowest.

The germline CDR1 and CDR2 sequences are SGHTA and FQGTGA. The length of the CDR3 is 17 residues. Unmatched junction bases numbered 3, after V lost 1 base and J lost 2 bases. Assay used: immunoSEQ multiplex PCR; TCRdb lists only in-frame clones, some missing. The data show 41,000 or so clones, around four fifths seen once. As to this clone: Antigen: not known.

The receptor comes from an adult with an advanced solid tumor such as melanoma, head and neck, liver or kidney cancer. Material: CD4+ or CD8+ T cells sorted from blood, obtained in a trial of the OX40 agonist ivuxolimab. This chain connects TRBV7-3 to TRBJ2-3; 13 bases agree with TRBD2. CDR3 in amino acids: CASSLIGLAGATDTQYF. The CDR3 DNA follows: TGTGCCAGCAGCTTAATCGGACTAGCGGGGGCCACAGATACGCAGTATTTT.